The 2 T cell receptor beta chains listed next were all sequenced from one sample in a study of CD8+ T cells in alopecia areata. Extraction of RNA preceded its reverse transcription into cDNA, which served as the sequencing template. Sequenced by immunoSEQ multiplex PCR; TCRdb stores in-frame clones only, minus some. The sample holds 130,000 or so clones, 49% seen once. Source: CD8+ T cells sorted from blood, taken at week 0. The receptors derive from a human donor with alopecia areata.

The chain links TRBV6-5 to TRBJ2-3; a weak D match, TRBD2 (6 bases). CDR1 is MNHEY, CDR2 SVGAGI, per germline. V lost 0 bases to trimming and J lost 3 bases, with 13 bases between them. This CDR3 is 16 amino acids long. The CDR3 nucleotides read TGTGCCAGCAGTTACTCGAGGACGGAGGGTACAGATACGCAGTATTTT. This sequence encodes CASSYSRTEGTDTQYF.

The chain has TRBV6-5 and TRBJ1-2, with TRBD1 matching over 7 bases. The CDR3 totals 16 residues. V gave up 0 bases and J gave up 7 bases; unmatched junction bases: 11. Germline values: CDR1 MNHEY, CDR2 SVGAGI. The CDR3 DNA reads TGTGCCAGCAGTTACTCTAGGGACAGCCTTCTTGGTGGCTACACCTTC. Translated: CASSYSRDSLLGGYTF.